This T cell receptor beta chain derives from a study of T cell changes during pregnancy in multiple sclerosis. Germline loops: CDR1 SQVTM, CDR2 ANQGSEA. V lost 3 bases to trimming and J lost 4 bases, with 12 bases between them. The CDR3 consists of 13 residues. Profiled with immunoSEQ multiplex PCR; TCRdb holds only in-frame clones, not every one. The sample has tens of thousands of clones; roughly 88% are singletons. Sequenced material: peripheral blood, taken after pregnancy. The TCR comes from a female donor in good health, enrolled as a control in a pregnancy study. J is TRBJ1-2 and V is TRBV29-1; a possible D gene is TRBD1 (5 bases). The CDR3 protein is CSVEWQQGYGYTF. The CDR3 region has the DNA TGCAGCGTTGAGTGGCAGCAGGGCTATGGCTACACCTTC.